These 25 T cell receptor beta chains were all obtained from the same sample, sequenced in a study of blood T cell repertoires in COVID-19. Measured with immunoSEQ multiplex PCR; TCRdb has only the in-frame clones, and not every one. The profile covers 60,000 to 80,000 clones, with 80% appearing a single time and about 13% taken by the ten largest. The sequenced material came from peripheral blood. These receptors all stem from a man aged 45-60 years with COVID-19, enrolled during active disease.

The J gene is TRBJ2-1, the V gene TRBV29-1; TRBD1 matches at 9 bases. In germline, CDR1 is SQVTM, CDR2 ANQGSEA. J lost 9 bases, V lost 6 bases, and 12 bases had no gene match. The CDR3 extends over 14 amino acids. The CDR3 DNA reads as TGCAGCGTCGGGACCGGGACAGGGTATGGTGAGCAGTTCTTC. Protein: CSVGTGTGYGEQFF.

This clone was counted a single time. The gene calls are TRBV28 and TRBJ2-7; 9 bases match TRBD2. From germline, CDR1 is MDHEN and CDR2 SYDVKM. This CDR3 is 17 amino acids long. After removal of 3 bases from V and 3 bases from J, the junction contained 12 bases not matched to a gene. The CDR3 protein is CASSFSRASGALYEQYF. In nucleotides, the CDR3 is TGTGCCAGCAGTTTTTCTCGGGCTAGCGGGGCCCTCTACGAGCAGTACTTC.

The genes are TRBV18 and TRBJ2-3; 8 positions match TRBD2. Looked up from germline, CDR1 is KGHSH and CDR2 is LQKENI. Losses at the gene ends were 6 bases for V and 4 bases for J; bases not matched to a gene: 12. The CDR3 sequence is 16 residues long. The DNA for the CDR3 is TGTGCCAGCTCTGACCCGGGGGGGATAGGGGCAGATACGCAGTATTTT. Translating it yields CASSDPGGIGADTQYF.

The chain combines TRBV3-1 (or the pseudogene TRBV3-2) with TRBJ2-1; D is possibly TRBD2 (5 bases). CDR1 LGHDT and CDR2 YNNKEL come from the germline V gene (reference sequence). V lost 3 bases and J lost 3, with 6 bases in between. The CDR3 loop spans 13 amino acids. The CDR3 sequence is CASSHTSYNEQFF. DNA of the CDR3: TGTGCCAGCAGCCACACTAGCTACAATGAGCAGTTCTTC.

This chain connects TRBV9 to TRBJ2-1; no clear D. V was clipped by 0 bases and J by 9 bases, with 19 bases between them. This CDR3 has 16 amino acids. Germline values: CDR1 SGDLS, CDR2 YYNGEE. The CDR3 is CASSVEPSRSTPEQFF. In nucleotides, the CDR3 is TGTGCCAGCAGCGTAGAACCCTCCCGCAGTACCCCTGAGCAGTTCTTC.

This clone has more than one count but fewer than ten. The V and J genes are TRBV6-1 and TRBJ1-5, with D maybe TRBD1 (6 bases). Germline loops: CDR1 MNHNS, CDR2 SASEGT. V was clipped by 6 bases and J by 6 bases, with 12 bases between them. This CDR3 spans 13 amino acids. The DNA for the CDR3 is TGTGCCAGCAGGATACAGGGACCTCAGCCCCAGCATTTT. Its protein is CASRIQGPQPQHF.

The sample holds one count of this clone. V is TRBV29-1 and J is TRBJ1-1; a possible D gene is TRBD1 (5 bases). The V and J ends lost 1 base and 4 bases respectively, with 13 bases between them. Germline CDR1 reads SQVTM; CDR2 reads ANQGSEA. CDR3 length: 14 residues. CDR3 DNA sequence: TGCAGCGTTGAAGGGGGCAGGTTGAGCACTGAAGCTTTCTTT. Translating it yields CSVEGGRLSTEAFF.

The V and J genes are TRBV6-5 and TRBJ2-7; D might be TRBD1 (6 bases). V lost 5 bases to trimming and J lost 4 bases, with 18 bases between them. CDR3 size: 15 residues. The V gene's germline CDR1 is MNHEY and CDR2 SVGAGI. In DNA, the CDR3 is TGTGCCAGCAGTCCCCGAGGGACACCTCTATACGAGCAGTACTTC. Its protein is CASSPRGTPLYEQYF.

The genes are TRBV28 and TRBJ2-5, with 9 nucleotides matching TRBD1. Germline assignment: CDR1 MDHEN and CDR2 SYDVKM. CDR3 length: 15 amino acids. The J segment lost 5 bases and the V segment lost 3 bases, leaving 7 bases of the junction unmatched. DNA of the CDR3: TGTGCCAGCAGTTTCCAGACAGGGGGAACGGAGACCCAGTACTTC. It yields the protein CASSFQTGGTETQYF.

The CDR3 loop reads CASSPQGAGAPGGPQHF. The CDR3 DNA is TGTGCCAGCAGCCCCCAGGGTGCGGGGGCCCCTGGGGGGCCCCAGCATTTT. The chain carries TRBV27 and TRBJ1-5, with a tentative D call TRBD1 (6 bases). Trimming stripped 6 bases from V and 9 bases from J, with 27 bases between. The CDR3 runs 17 residues. CDR1 and CDR2 from the germline V gene are MNHEY and SMNVEV (reference sequence).

In this sample, this clone turned up once. V and J are TRBV29-1 and TRBJ2-1; 15 nucleotides align to TRBD2. Germline CDR1 SQVTM, CDR2 ANQGSEA. The CDR3 consists of 16 residues. The CDR3 region is CSAGLAGGGGYNEQFF. The CDR3 DNA is TGCAGTGCCGGACTAGCGGGAGGGGGGGGCTACAATGAGCAGTTCTTC.

This clone was recorded a few times. V usage is TRBV11-2 and J usage is TRBJ1-3; no firm D call. The V end was cut by 1 base, the J end by 4 bases, with 8 bases between. The V gene's germline CDR1 is SGHAT and CDR2 FQNNGV. The CDR3 has 14 residues. CDR3 in DNA: TGTGCCAGCAGCTTAGGTTCTCTCGGAAACACCATATATTTT. Amino acids: CASSLGSLGNTIYF.

The gene calls are TRBV11-2 and TRBJ2-3; D possibly corresponds to TRBD2 (5 bases). V lost 4 bases to trimming and J lost 6 bases, with 20 bases between them. The CDR3 sequence is 16 residues long. CDR1 and CDR2 (germline): SGHAT, FQNNGV. The CDR3 bases are TGTGCCAGCAGCTCCCTGGGGTGGGAGTACGGGGATACGCAGTATTTT. Translating it yields CASSSLGWEYGDTQYF.

The V gene is TRBV30, the J gene TRBJ2-1; D unresolved. V gave up 3 bases and J gave up 7 bases, with 7 bases separating them. CDR1 is GTSNPN and CDR2 is SVGIG in the germline V gene (reference sequence). This CDR3 is built from 11 residues. CDR3 nucleotide sequence: TGTGCCTGGAGCGGAGCTAATGAGCAGTTCTTC. Amino acid sequence: CAWSGANEQFF. The full variable domain, its missing parts supplied by reference TRBV30 and TRBJ2-1, is SQTIHQWPATLVQPVGSPLSLECTVEGTSNPNLYWYRQAAGRGLQLLFYSVGIGQISSEVPQNLSASRPQDRQFILSSKKLLLSDSGFYLCAWSGANEQFFGPGTRLTVL.

About this clone: At one of its ends the junction is not consistent with the germline gene, which may arise from a read error. V usage is TRBV7-7 and J usage is TRBJ2-5; TRBD2 agrees at 7 bases. Germline CDR1 SSHAT, CDR2 FNYEAQ (reference sequence). CDR3 length equals 15 residues. The CDR3 coding sequence is TGTGCTAGCAGCTTCGGCGGGAGTAGGCAAGAGACCCAGTACTTC. This translates into CASSFGGSRQETQYF.

The J gene is TRBJ1-5, the V gene TRBV30; 10 nucleotides align to TRBD1. V was pared by 0 bases and J by 7 bases, with 6 bases of the junction left unmatched. The CDR3 is 15 amino acids. The V gene's germline CDR1 is GTSNPN and CDR2 SVGIG (reference sequence). CDR3 nucleotides: TGTGCCTGGAGTGTACTGGGACAGGGGATCCAGCCCCAGCATTTT. Protein sequence: CAWSVLGQGIQPQHF.

The chain employs TRBV5-8 and TRBJ1-5; 9 bases are shared with TRBD1. The ends lost 0 bases at V and 4 bases at J; junction bases unmatched: 2. Germline CDR1 and CDR2: SGHTS and YDEGEE. CDR3 length equals 15 residues. The CDR3 sequence is CASSLGQGGNQPQHF. CDR3 DNA: TGTGCCAGCAGCTTGGGACAGGGGGGAAATCAGCCCCAGCATTTT.

This chain joins TRBV6-5 and TRBJ1-6, with 9 bases matching TRBD1. Per germline, CDR1 MNHEY and CDR2 SVGAGI. The V segment lost 8 bases and the J segment 6 bases; nucleotides outside the gene matches: 8. CDR3 length equals 15 residues. CDR3 coding DNA: TGTGCCAGCCGGAACCCGGGACAGGGTAATTCACCCCTCCACTTT. Residues: CASRNPGQGNSPLHF.

The chain links TRBV15 to TRBJ2-2; tentative D call: TRBD1 (5 bases). The CDR3 consists of 15 residues. Trimming cost V 6 bases and J 6 bases, with 17 bases left between them. Germline V gives CDR1 LNHNV, CDR2 YYDKDF (reference sequence). CDR3: CATRPQGYMAGELFF. CDR3 bases: TGTGCCACCAGGCCGCAGGGTTATATGGCCGGGGAGCTGTTTTTT.

The rearrangement links TRBV2 to TRBJ2-7; 13 nucleotides align to TRBD2. Per the germline V gene, CDR1 is SNHLY and CDR2 is FYNNEI. The CDR3 extends over 15 amino acids. J was trimmed by 6 bases and V by 7 bases; bases with no gene match: 9. For the CDR3, the DNA is TGTGCCAGCAATGTGCGGACTAGCGGGAGTGGCGAGCAGTACTTC. It encodes CASNVRTSGSGEQYF.

This chain connects TRBV7-9 to TRBJ1-4, with D possibly TRBD1 on 5 matching bases. There are 16 residues in the CDR3. Germline V gives CDR1 SEHNR, CDR2 FQNEAQ (reference sequence). V was cut by 1 base and J by 7 bases, with 16 bases left in between. CDR3 loop: CASSLEGSRAPEKLFF. The CDR3 DNA sequence: TGTGCCAGCAGCTTAGAGGGGTCTCGGGCTCCTGAAAAACTGTTTTTT.

Only a few counts were recorded for this clone. The gene calls are TRBV28 and TRBJ1-5; TRBD1 is a possible D gene (6 bases). Germline V gives CDR1 MDHEN, CDR2 SYDVKM. V was clipped by 2 bases and J by 10 bases, with 12 bases between them. The CDR3 covers 13 residues. CDR3 nucleotide sequence: TGTGCCAGCAGTTTAAGGGGGTACGGACCCCAGCATTTT. It is translated as CASSLRGYGPQHF.

The chain employs TRBV29-1 and TRBJ1-2, with D possibly matching TRBD1 (6 bases). V dropped 4 bases and J dropped 2 bases, with 14 bases sitting between them. The CDR3 sequence is 14 residues long. CDR1 is SQVTM, CDR2 ANQGSEA, per germline. The CDR3 sequence is CSVGFGQRNYGYTF. CDR3 nucleotides: TGCAGCGTTGGATTCGGACAGAGAAACTATGGCTACACCTTC. The full variable domain, with the rest looked up from reference TRBV29-1 and TRBJ1-2, is SAVISQKPSRDICQRGTSLTIQCQVDSQVTMMFWYRQQPGQSLTLIATANQGSEATYESGFVIDKFPISRPNLTFSTLTVSNMSPEDSSIYLCSVGFGQRNYGYTFGSGTRLTVV.

The chain couples TRBV11-2 to TRBJ2-1, with TRBD2 matching over 14 bases. The CDR3 consists of 14 residues. Losses at the gene ends were 3 bases for V and 14 bases for J; bases not matched to a gene: 6. Germline V gives CDR1 SGHAT, CDR2 FQNNGV. CDR3 DNA sequence: TGTGCCAGCAGCTTCCGCGGGACTAGCGGGAGCGAGTTCTTC. Its protein product is CASSFRGTSGSEFF.

This clone appeared a few times. This sequence joins TRBV21-1 and TRBJ2-1; the table gives TRBD1 as D, unverified against the DNA. TRBV21-1 is assigned pseudogene status. This CDR3 region has 14 residues. This CDR3 reads CASSSGHRYNEQFF. The CDR3 DNA is TGTGCCAGCAGCTCGGGACACAGGTACAATGAGCAGTTCTTC.